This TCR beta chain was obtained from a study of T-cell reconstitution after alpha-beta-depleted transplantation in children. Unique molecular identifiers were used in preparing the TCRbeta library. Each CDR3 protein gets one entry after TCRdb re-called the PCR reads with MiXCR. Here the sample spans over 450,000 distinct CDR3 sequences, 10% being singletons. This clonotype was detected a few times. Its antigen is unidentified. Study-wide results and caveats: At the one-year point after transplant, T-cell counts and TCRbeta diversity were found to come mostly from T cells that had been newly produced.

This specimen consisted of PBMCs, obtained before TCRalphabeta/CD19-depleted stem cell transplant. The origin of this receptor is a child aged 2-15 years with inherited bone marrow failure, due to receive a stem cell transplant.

DNA for the CDR3: TGTGCCAGTAGTGCACCCCGGACTAGCGCCTACAATGAGCAGTTCTTC. This codes for CASSAPRTSAYNEQFF. V usage is TRBV19 and J usage is TRBJ2-1; 9 positions agree with TRBD2. The CDR3 is 16 amino acids. Germline trimming cut 5 bases from V and 2 bases from J; bases unmatched to any gene: 7. CDR1 and CDR2 (germline): LNHDA, SQIVND (reference sequence).